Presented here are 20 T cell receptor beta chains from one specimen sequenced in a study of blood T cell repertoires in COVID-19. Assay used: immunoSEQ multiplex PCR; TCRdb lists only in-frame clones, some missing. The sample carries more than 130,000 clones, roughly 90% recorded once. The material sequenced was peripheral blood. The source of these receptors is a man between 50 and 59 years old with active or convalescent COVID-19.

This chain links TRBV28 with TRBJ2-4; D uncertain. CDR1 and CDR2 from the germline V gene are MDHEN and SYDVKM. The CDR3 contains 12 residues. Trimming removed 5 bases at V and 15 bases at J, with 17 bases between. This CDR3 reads CASSIPLQMVYF. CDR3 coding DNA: TGTGCCAGCAGTATACCGTTACAGATGGTGTACTTC. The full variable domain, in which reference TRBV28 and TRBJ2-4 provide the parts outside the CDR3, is DVKVTQSSRYLVKRTGEKVFLECVQDMDHENMFWYRQDPGLGLRLIYFSYDVKMKEKGDIPEGYSVSREKKERFSLILESASTNQTSMYLCASSIPLQMVYFGAGTRLSVL.

CDR3 loop: CASSLDQRTNQPQHF. In DNA form, the CDR3 reads TGTGCCAGCAGCTTAGATCAGCGTACTAATCAGCCCCAGCATTTT. The V call is TRBV11-2, the J call TRBJ1-5; no clear D. This CDR3 has 15 residues. Germline V gene data show CDR1 as SGHAT and CDR2 as FQNNGV. V was clipped by 0 bases and J by 4 bases, with 10 bases between them.

This CDR3 is CASSPRTVTDTQYF. DNA for the CDR3: TGTGCCAGCAGTCCTAGGACAGTCACAGATACGCAGTATTTT. The chain joins TRBV6-5 to TRBJ2-3, with D possibly matching TRBD1 (6 bases). CDR3 length: 14 residues. CDR1 and CDR2 (germline): MNHEY, SVGAGI. Trimming shortened V by 5 bases and J by 2 bases, and 11 bases separated the two germline ends.

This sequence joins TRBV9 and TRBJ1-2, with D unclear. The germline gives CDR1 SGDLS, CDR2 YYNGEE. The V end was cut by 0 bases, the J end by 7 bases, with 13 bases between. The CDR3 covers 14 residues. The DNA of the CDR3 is TGTGCCAGCAGCGTAGATGTGGGGAGTCTTGGCTACACCTTC. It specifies CASSVDVGSLGYTF.

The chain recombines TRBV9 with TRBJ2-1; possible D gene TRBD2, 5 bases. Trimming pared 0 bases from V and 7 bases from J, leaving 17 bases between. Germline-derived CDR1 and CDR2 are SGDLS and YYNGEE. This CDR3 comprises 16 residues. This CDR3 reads CASSVAPGSTGNEQFF. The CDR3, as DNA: TGTGCCAGCAGCGTAGCCCCGGGATCGACGGGAAATGAGCAGTTCTTC.

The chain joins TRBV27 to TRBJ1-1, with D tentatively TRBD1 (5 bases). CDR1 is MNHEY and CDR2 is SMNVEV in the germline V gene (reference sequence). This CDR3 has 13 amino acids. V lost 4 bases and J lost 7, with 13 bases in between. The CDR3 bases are TGTGCCAGCAGTTCGGGGGGGAACGGTGAAGCTTTCTTT. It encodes CASSSGGNGEAFF.

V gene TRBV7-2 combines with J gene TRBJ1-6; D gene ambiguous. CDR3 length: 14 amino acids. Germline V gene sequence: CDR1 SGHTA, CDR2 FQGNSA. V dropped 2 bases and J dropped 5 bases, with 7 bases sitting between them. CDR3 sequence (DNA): TGTGCCAGCAGCTTACAGTCAAATAATTCACCCCTCCACTTT. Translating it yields CASSLQSNNSPLHF.

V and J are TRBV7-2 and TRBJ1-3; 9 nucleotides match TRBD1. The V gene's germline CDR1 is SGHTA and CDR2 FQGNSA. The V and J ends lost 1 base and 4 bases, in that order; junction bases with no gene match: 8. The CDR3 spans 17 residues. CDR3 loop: CASSLGGTGGAGNTIYF. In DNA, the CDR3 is TGTGCCAGCAGCTTAGGAGGTACAGGGGGCGCAGGAAACACCATATATTTT.

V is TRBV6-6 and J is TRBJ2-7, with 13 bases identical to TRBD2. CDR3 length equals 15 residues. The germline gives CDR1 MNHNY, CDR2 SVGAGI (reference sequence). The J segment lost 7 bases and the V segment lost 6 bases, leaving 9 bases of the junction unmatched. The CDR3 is CASSLTSGRTGEQYF. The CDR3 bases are TGTGCCAGCAGCTTGACTAGCGGGAGGACAGGGGAGCAGTACTTC.

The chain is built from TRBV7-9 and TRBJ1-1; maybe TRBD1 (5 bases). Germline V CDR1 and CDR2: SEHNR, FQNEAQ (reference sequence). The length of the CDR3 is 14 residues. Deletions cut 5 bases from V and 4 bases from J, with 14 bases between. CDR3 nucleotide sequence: TGTGCCAGCAGCGTTGACAGAGATATCACTGAAGCTTTCTTT. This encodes CASSVDRDITEAFF. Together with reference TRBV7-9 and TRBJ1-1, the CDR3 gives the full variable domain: DTGVSQNPRHKITKRGQNVTFRCDPISEHNRLYWYRQTLGQGPEFLTYFQNEAQLEKSRLLSDRFSAERPKGSFSTLEIQRTEQGDSAMYLCASSVDRDITEAFFGQGTRLTVV.

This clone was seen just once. CDR3 nucleotide sequence: TGTGCCAGCAGCTTGGCGTACAATGAGCAGTTCTTC. It yields the protein CASSLAYNEQFF. V and J are TRBV5-4 and TRBJ2-1; D call uncertain. The V and J ends lost 0 bases and 4 bases respectively, with 2 bases between them. The CDR3 loop spans 12 amino acids. From germline, CDR1 is SGHNT and CDR2 YYREEE (reference sequence).

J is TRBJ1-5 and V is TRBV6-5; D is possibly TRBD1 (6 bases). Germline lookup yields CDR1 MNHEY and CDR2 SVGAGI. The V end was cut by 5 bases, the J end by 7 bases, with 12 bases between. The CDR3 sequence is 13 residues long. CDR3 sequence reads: CASSRTDSQPQHF. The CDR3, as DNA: TGTGCCAGCAGTCGGACAGACAGCCAGCCCCAGCATTTT.

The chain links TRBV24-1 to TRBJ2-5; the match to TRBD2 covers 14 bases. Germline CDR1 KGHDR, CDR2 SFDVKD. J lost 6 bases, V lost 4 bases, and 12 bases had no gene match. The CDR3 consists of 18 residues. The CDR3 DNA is TGTGCCACCAGTGACCATACCGAGGGGACTAGCGGGAGTAAGACCCAGTACTTC. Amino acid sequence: CATSDHTEGTSGSKTQYF.

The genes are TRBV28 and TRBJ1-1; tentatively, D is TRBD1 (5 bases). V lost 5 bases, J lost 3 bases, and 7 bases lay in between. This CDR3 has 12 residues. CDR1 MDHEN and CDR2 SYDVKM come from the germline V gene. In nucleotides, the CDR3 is TGTGCCAGCAGTGAACAGGACACTGAAGCTTTCTTT. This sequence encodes CASSEQDTEAFF.

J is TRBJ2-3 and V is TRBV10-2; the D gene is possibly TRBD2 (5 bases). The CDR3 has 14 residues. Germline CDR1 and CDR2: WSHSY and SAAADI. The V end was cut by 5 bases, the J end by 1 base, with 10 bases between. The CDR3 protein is CASSPADRTDTQYF. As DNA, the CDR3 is TGCGCCAGCAGTCCAGCGGACCGCACAGATACGCAGTATTTT.

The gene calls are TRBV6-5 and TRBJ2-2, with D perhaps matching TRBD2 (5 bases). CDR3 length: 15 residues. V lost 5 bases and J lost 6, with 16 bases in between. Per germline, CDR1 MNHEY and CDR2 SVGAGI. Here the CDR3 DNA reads TGTGCCAGCAGTCTACCTCCGACCGGGGCCGGGGAGCTGTTTTTT. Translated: CASSLPPTGAGELFF.

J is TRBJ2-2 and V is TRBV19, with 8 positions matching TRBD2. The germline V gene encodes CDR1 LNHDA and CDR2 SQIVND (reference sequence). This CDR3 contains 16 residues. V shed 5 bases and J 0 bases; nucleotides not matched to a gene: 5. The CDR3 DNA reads TGTGCCAGTAGTCAGCGGACTAGCTCGAACACCGGGGAGCTGTTTTTT. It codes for CASSQRTSSNTGELFF.

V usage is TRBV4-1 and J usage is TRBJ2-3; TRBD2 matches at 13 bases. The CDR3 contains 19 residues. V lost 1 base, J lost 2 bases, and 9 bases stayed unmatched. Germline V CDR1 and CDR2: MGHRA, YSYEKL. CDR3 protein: CASSQAPGLAGSDTDTQYF. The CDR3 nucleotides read TGCGCCAGCAGCCAAGCACCGGGACTAGCGGGATCCGACACAGATACGCAGTATTTT.

The CDR3 DNA reads TGTGCCAGCAGCTCCGGGAGGGAAGGTCAGCCCCAGCATTTT. This gives the protein CASSSGREGQPQHF. The gene calls are TRBV5-4 and TRBJ1-5; unclear D gene. CDR1 is SGHNT, CDR2 YYREEE, per germline (reference sequence). The length of the CDR3 is 14 residues. V lost 3 bases and J lost 6, with 13 bases in between.

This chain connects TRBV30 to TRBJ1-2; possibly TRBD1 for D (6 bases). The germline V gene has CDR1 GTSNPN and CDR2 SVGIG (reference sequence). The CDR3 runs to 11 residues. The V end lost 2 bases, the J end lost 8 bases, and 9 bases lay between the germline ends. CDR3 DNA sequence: TGTGCCTGGAGTACAGGGTCCGGCTACACCTTC. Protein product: CAWSTGSGYTF. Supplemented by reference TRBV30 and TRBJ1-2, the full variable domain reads SQTIHQWPATLVQPVGSPLSLECTVEGTSNPNLYWYRQAAGRGLQLLFYSVGIGQISSEVPQNLSASRPQDRQFILSSKKLLLSDSGFYLCAWSTGSGYTFGSGTRLTVV.